This T cell receptor beta chain emerged from a study of lymphopenia after photon versus proton radiotherapy. Assay: immunoSEQ multiplex PCR; the TCRdb copy retains only in-frame clones and omits some. The repertoire holds around 20,000 clones, with more than 85% as singletons. Germline values: CDR1 SEHNR, CDR2 FQNEAQ (reference sequence). V was cut by 0 bases and J by 4 bases, with 3 bases left in between. The CDR3 sequence is 12 residues long. The sequence derives from a woman aged 40 to 50 with cholangiocarcinoma. The chain combines TRBV7-9 with TRBJ2-5, with D unresolved. The sequencing here drew on peripheral blood, taken from a patient treated with photon-based radiotherapy. For the CDR3, the DNA is TGTGCCAGCAGCTTAGCGGGAGAGACCCAGTACTTC. Amino acid sequence: CASSLAGETQYF. The variable domain in full, with the rest retrieved from reference TRBV7-9 and TRBJ2-5, is DTGVSQNPRHKITKRGQNVTFRCDPISEHNRLYWYRQTLGQGPEFLTYFQNEAQLEKSRLLSDRFSAERPKGSFSTLEIQRTEQGDSAMYLCASSLAGETQYFGPGTRLLVL.